The 24 T cell receptor beta chains below all came from one sample that was sequenced in a study of blood T cells in healthy people across ages (dated by TCRdb to about 2015). The library was built by means of 5' RACE. The sequencer listed for this sample is Illumina HiSeq 2500. A second PCR of about 7 to 12 cycles was run with a J-beta primer mix and a sample-barcoded 5' primer. TCRdb reprocessed the public reads (quality trimming at Q25 with fastp, clone calling with MiXCR) and kept in-frame beta chains. Entries are consolidated by CDR3 protein sequence, retaining the most common genes and DNA. Recorded for this sample are around 1.7 million distinct CDR3 sequences; 28% of them occurred a single time. The leading ten clones occupy 7.7% of the sample. Input material: blood. Every receptor here comes from a woman younger than 45 in good health.

This clonotype was counted a few times. The V and J genes are TRBV5-5 and TRBJ2-1; 7 positions agree with TRBD2. The CDR3 totals 16 residues. Germline trimming cut 1 base from V and 0 bases from J; bases unmatched to any gene: 4. Germline CDR1 SGHKS, CDR2 YYEKEE (reference sequence). The CDR3 is CASSLNGGTSYNEQFF. The CDR3 nucleotides read TGTGCCAGCAGCTTGAACGGGGGGACCTCCTACAATGAGCAGTTCTTC.

This clonotype was seen at least ten times. The chain couples TRBV20-1 to TRBJ2-5, with D possibly matching TRBD1 (5 bases). The length of the CDR3 is 12 residues. The V gene lost 5 bases and the J gene lost 7 bases, with 14 bases spanning the gap. Germline values: CDR1 DFQATT, CDR2 SNEGSKA (reference sequence). CDR3 sequence (DNA): TGCAGTGCTGAGACAGAGATTGGGACCCAGTACTTC. It is translated as CSAETEIGTQYF.

Regarding this clonotype: A much larger clone is a single base away; this may be a read error. The genes are TRBV7-9 and TRBJ1-2; D not resolved. CDR3 length: 13 residues. CDR1 is SEHNR, CDR2 FQNEAQ, per germline (reference sequence). CDR3: CANSLSVEGGYTF. CDR3 DNA sequence: TGTGCCAACAGCTTAAGCGTTGAAGGAGGCTACACCTTC.

In this sample, this clonotype turned up many times. The V call is TRBV29-1, the J call TRBJ2-7; 7 positions agree with TRBD2. Trimming cost V 6 bases and J 9 bases; bases outside gene matches: 8. This CDR3 comprises 11 residues. Germline V gene sequence: CDR1 SQVTM, CDR2 ANQGSEA. For the CDR3, the DNA is TGCAGCGTCGCGGGACTAACGGTGCAGTACTTC. Translated: CSVAGLTVQYF.

For this clonotype: The CDR3 end shows no conserved phenylalanine or tryptophan, and so a read error is likely. V is TRBV11-2 and J is TRBJ1-6; D is possibly TRBD1 (5 bases). V was trimmed by 2 bases and J by 0 bases, leaving 8 bases between them. Germline V lookup: CDR1 SGHAT, CDR2 FQNNGV. The CDR3 length is 16 residues. CDR3 nucleotide sequence: TGTGCCAGCAGCTTAAGGGGACGCTCCTATAATTCACCCCTCCACCTT. It translates to CASSLRGRSYNSPLHL.

This clonotype occurred many times. The gene calls are TRBV28 and TRBJ1-2; no definite D call. This CDR3 is built from 12 residues. V lost 2 bases and J lost 8, with 9 bases in between. Germline values: CDR1 MDHEN, CDR2 SYDVKM. CDR3 region: CASSLVPKGYTF. The CDR3 bases are TGTGCCAGCAGTTTAGTCCCCAAGGGCTACACCTTC.

This clonotype was observed many times. The CDR3 loop is CSASKASGTYEQYF. Written as DNA, the CDR3 is TGCAGTGCTAGTAAGGCTAGCGGGACCTACGAGCAGTACTTC. The chain couples TRBV20-1 to TRBJ2-7; 9 nucleotides match TRBD2. Germline loops: CDR1 DFQATT, CDR2 SNEGSKA (reference sequence). This CDR3 has 14 residues. J gave up 2 bases and V 3 bases, and 5 bases lay outside the gene matches.

In its sample, this clonotype was seen many times. This chain links TRBV29-1 with TRBJ2-7; 9 nucleotides line up with TRBD2. The germline gives CDR1 SQVTM, CDR2 ANQGSEA. Trimming removed 7 bases from V and 5 bases from J; junction bases left unmatched: 12. The CDR3 covers 14 residues. CDR3 in DNA: TGCAGCGCCCGCAGGGCTAGCGGGATCGACGAGCAGTACTTC. As protein: CSARRASGIDEQYF.

This clonotype was recorded many times. The chain joins TRBV7-2 to TRBJ1-2, with D unclear. The CDR3 contains 13 residues. Germline lookup yields CDR1 SGHTA and CDR2 FQGNSA. Between the trimmed V and J ends, which lost 1 base and 1 base, there was a span of 4 bases. CDR3: CASSLDINYGYTF. CDR3 DNA sequence: TGTGCCAGCAGCTTAGACATTAACTATGGCTACACCTTC.

This chain joins TRBV21-1 and TRBJ2-3; the D call in the table, TRBD2, was not verified against the DNA. TRBV21-1 is a pseudogene. The CDR3 extends over 15 amino acids. In DNA form, the CDR3 reads TGTGCCAGCAGCAACGTACTAGCGGGAATAGATACGCAGTATTTT. It codes for CASSNVLAGIDTQYF.

The chain is built from TRBV9 and TRBJ2-1; TRBD2 might be the D (6 bases). V lost 0 bases to trimming and J lost 2 bases, with 12 bases between them. Germline CDR1 SGDLS, CDR2 YYNGEE. This CDR3 has 16 residues. CDR3: CASSVDGDLTYNEQFF. The DNA for the CDR3 is TGTGCCAGCAGCGTAGACGGGGACTTAACCTACAATGAGCAGTTCTTC.

The sample holds a few counts of this clonotype. A much larger clone lies one base from this, so it may be a read error. The DNA for the CDR3 is TGTGCCGGCAGCCTCATGACAGGGGTCGAGCAGTACTTC. Translation gives CAGSLMTGVEQYF. The V call is TRBV5-5, the J call TRBJ2-7; 8 nucleotides agree with TRBD1. Germline V gene sequence: CDR1 SGHKS, CDR2 YYEKEE (reference sequence). This CDR3 region has 13 residues.

The chain carries TRBV27 and TRBJ1-2; TRBD1 matches 7 bases. The trim removed 5 bases at V and 6 bases at J, leaving 12 bases unmatched. This CDR3 spans 15 amino acids. Germline values: CDR1 MNHEY, CDR2 SMNVEV (reference sequence). The CDR3 is CASSPEGGGSNGYTF. The CDR3, as DNA: TGTGCCAGCAGTCCCGAAGGAGGGGGCTCGAATGGCTACACCTTC.

The chain recombines TRBV27 with TRBJ2-7, with D uncertain. The CDR3 spans 13 residues. Germline V gives CDR1 MNHEY, CDR2 SMNVEV (reference sequence). Deletions cut 5 bases from V and 6 bases from J, with 14 bases between. The CDR3 reads CASSISTSGEQYF. The CDR3 DNA reads as TGTGCCAGCAGTATCTCGACCTCCGGCGAGCAGTACTTC.

This chain joins TRBV10-3 and TRBJ2-7, with D possibly being TRBD2 (7 bases). The germline gives CDR1 ENHRY, CDR2 SYGVKD. The CDR3 length is 14 residues. The CDR3 DNA reads TGTCCCAGCCAAGGAACAGGGACTACCTACGAGCAGTACTTC. It yields the protein CPSQGTGTTYEQYF.

The rearrangement links TRBV11-2 to TRBJ2-1; D might be TRBD1 (6 bases). V lost 2 bases to trimming and J lost 8 bases, with 16 bases between them. This CDR3 comprises 15 residues. Germline V gene sequence: CDR1 SGHAT, CDR2 FQNNGV. The CDR3 DNA reads TGTGCCAGCAGCTTAATAGCGCGCCAGGGGTATGAGCAGTTCTTC. Amino acid sequence: CASSLIARQGYEQFF.

This clonotype came up a few times. The chain carries TRBV6-6 and TRBJ2-3, with TRBD2 identical over 11 bases. This CDR3 is 15 amino acids long. V was clipped by 6 bases and J by 3 bases; unmatched bases: 5. The germline V gene encodes CDR1 MNHNY and CDR2 SVGAGI (reference sequence). CDR3 DNA: TGTGCCAGCAGGGTTACTAGCGGGAGTACAGATACGCAGTATTTT. Protein product: CASRVTSGSTDTQYF.

The table lists this clonotype with many counts. This chain uses TRBV12-3 or TRBV12-4 with TRBJ2-7; 7 bases align to TRBD2. CDR3 size: 14 residues. The V and J ends lost 1 base and 4 bases, in that order; junction bases with no gene match: 4. CDR3: CASSLGAGRYEQYF. CDR3 nucleotide sequence: TGTGCCAGCAGTTTAGGAGCGGGAAGGTACGAGCAGTACTTC.

This clonotype was picked up a small number of times. The V gene is TRBV28, the J gene TRBJ1-2, with D possibly matching TRBD1 (5 bases). The CDR3 totals 14 residues. Trimming took off 6 bases at V and 3 bases at J, with 14 bases between the two ends. CDR1 and CDR2 from the germline V gene are MDHEN and SYDVKM. The CDR3: CASSGATPDYGYTF. The DNA for the CDR3 is TGTGCCAGCAGCGGGGCAACTCCGGACTATGGCTACACCTTC.

This chain connects TRBV12-3 or TRBV12-4 to TRBJ1-1, with 9 bases fitting TRBD1. The V and J ends lost 3 bases and 6 bases, in that order; junction bases with no gene match: 2. The CDR3 is 13 amino acids. This chain's CDR3 is CASSLRTGAEAFF. CDR3 bases: TGTGCCAGCAGTTTGAGGACAGGGGCTGAAGCTTTCTTT.

The chain combines TRBV3-1 with TRBJ2-3; 9 positions match TRBD2. V gave up 5 bases and J gave up 5 bases; unmatched junction bases: 8. The CDR3 has 15 amino acids. Germline V gene data show CDR1 as LGHDT and CDR2 as YNNKEL (reference sequence). This CDR3 is CASSLAGDPGDTQYF. DNA for the CDR3: TGTGCCAGCAGCTTAGCGGGGGACCCGGGAGATACGCAGTATTTT.

This clonotype was picked up a small number of times. This chain joins TRBV10-3 and TRBJ1-5; no firm D call. Germline V lookup: CDR1 ENHRY, CDR2 SYGVKD. V was pared by 6 bases and J by 9 bases, with 15 bases between. The CDR3 totals 13 residues. The DNA of the CDR3 is TGTGCCATCAGCGAACAGAGAACGGGGCCCCAGCATTTT. Protein: CAISEQRTGPQHF.

The rearrangement joins TRBV27 to TRBJ2-7; TRBD1 matches at 8 bases. CDR1 is MNHEY, CDR2 SMNVEV, per germline (reference sequence). Trimming removed 6 bases from V and 1 base from J; junction bases left unmatched: 11. This CDR3 spans 16 amino acids. CDR3 loop: CASSSLSGGLSYEQYF. DNA of the CDR3: TGTGCCAGCAGCTCTCTATCAGGGGGCCTGTCCTACGAGCAGTACTTC.

On this clonotype: The junction and the germline gene differ at one end; a read error may be behind it. The chain is built from TRBV20-1 and TRBJ1-2; D gene unclear. This CDR3 is 13 amino acids long. Germline V lookup: CDR1 DFQATT, CDR2 SNEGSKA (reference sequence). The CDR3 DNA follows: TGCAGTGCTATAACTTCCGGTCCCTATGGTTACACCTTC. As protein: CSAITSGPYGYTF.